This entry lists 7 T cell receptor beta chains sequenced from one sample in a study of blood T cell repertoires in COVID-19. This table comes from immunoSEQ multiplex PCR, and its TCRdb copy is limited to in-frame clones, with some not included. The sample includes hundreds of thousands of clones, around 92% of them seen just once. Sequenced sample: PBMCs or T cells enriched from blood (not recorded which). The receptor set was obtained from a woman between 50 and 59 years old who had been exposed to COVID-19.

Written as DNA, the CDR3 is TGCGCCAGCAGCTTACAAGGACAGGGGGCTGGCGAGCAGTTCTTC. Translation: CASSLQGQGAGEQFF. This sequence joins TRBV5-1 and TRBJ2-1, with TRBD1 matching over 11 bases. The trim removed 2 bases at V and 10 bases at J, leaving 8 bases unmatched. CDR1 is SGHRS, CDR2 YFSETQ, per germline. The CDR3 covers 15 residues.

This chain uses TRBV24-1 with TRBJ1-5; D is uncertain. The CDR3 runs 12 residues. In germline, CDR1 is KGHDR, CDR2 SFDVKD. V was pared by 4 bases and J by 4 bases, with 4 bases between. The CDR3 sequence: CATSDVNQPQHF. CDR3 in DNA: TGTGCCACCAGTGACGTAAATCAGCCCCAGCATTTT.

This clone appeared a few times. J is TRBJ2-7 and V is TRBV6-5; 9 bases are shared with TRBD1. Germline CDR1 is MNHEY and CDR2 is SVGAGI. The CDR3 is 12 residues long. J was trimmed by 2 bases and V by 8 bases; bases with no gene match: 1. CDR3 nucleotides: TGTGCCAGCCGGGACAGGGCCTACGAGCAGTACTTC. It encodes CASRDRAYEQYF.

The chain employs TRBV12-3 or TRBV12-4 and TRBJ1-4; no reliable D call. CDR3 length: 12 residues. The V gene lost 1 base and the J gene lost 12 bases, with 9 bases spanning the gap. DNA for the CDR3: TGTGCCAGCAGTTTAGGGAGGATGGAACTGTTTTTT. This gives the protein CASSLGRMELFF.

This clone was seen a few times. V gene TRBV15 combines with J gene TRBJ2-7; 8 nucleotides line up with TRBD2. Germline-derived CDR1 and CDR2 are LNHNV and YYDKDF (reference sequence). This CDR3 spans 14 amino acids. J gave up 4 bases and V 4 bases, and 6 bases lay outside the gene matches. The CDR3 loop is CATSNGTRTYEQYF. CDR3 nucleotides: TGTGCCACCAGCAACGGGACTAGAACTTACGAGCAGTACTTC.

This chain connects TRBV4-1 to TRBJ1-6; D possibly corresponds to TRBD1 (5 bases). The CDR3 totals 14 residues. The V gene's germline CDR1 is MGHRA and CDR2 YSYEKL. Trimming pared 1 base from V and 8 bases from J, leaving 9 bases between. Written as DNA, the CDR3 is TGCGCCAGCAGCCAAGCCCAGGGCGATTCACCCCTCCACTTT. Encoded protein: CASSQAQGDSPLHF.

The CDR3 region is CASSCEPQHF. As DNA, the CDR3 is TGCGCCAGCTCTTGCGAACCCCAGCATTTT. The rearrangement joins TRBV23-1 to TRBJ1-5; D remains ambiguous. TRBV23-1 belongs to the ORF category, with a function that is uncertain. Trimming cost V 8 bases and J 10 bases, with 9 bases left between them. The CDR3 has 10 amino acids.